The 9 T cell receptor beta chains in this list originate from one sample, sequenced in a study of blood T cell repertoires in COVID-19 (dated by TCRdb to 2018 to 2020). The library was obtained by the immunoSEQ multiplex PCR assay. What TCRdb holds here is the immuneACCESS table cut down to in-frame rearrangements. Part of the clones is not present; checked against another copy, under half of the missing clones reflect an unresolved V gene, and the others are unexplained. Recorded for this sample are some 220,000 clones; approximately 85% of them occurred a single time. The top ten clones comprise approximately 2.3% of the sample. Sequencing was performed on peripheral blood. All receptors derive from a woman in her 70s with COVID-19, enrolled during active disease.

The chain couples TRBV4-2 to TRBJ2-7, with D maybe TRBD1 (5 bases). V lost 2 bases, J lost 1 base, and 12 bases lay in between. Germline V lookup: CDR1 LGHNA, CDR2 YNFKEQ. This CDR3 region has 15 residues. The chain's CDR3 is CASSQRQGYSYEQYF. As DNA, the CDR3 is TGTGCCAGCAGCCAAAGGCAGGGCTATTCCTACGAGCAGTACTTC.

The chain links TRBV6-2 or TRBV6-3 to TRBJ2-2, with 8 bases matching TRBD2. The V and J ends lost 6 bases and 6 bases, in that order; junction bases with no gene match: 6. The V gene's germline CDR1 is MNHEY and CDR2 SVGEGT. The CDR3 totals 14 residues. CDR3 in DNA: TGTGCCAGCAGCCTGAGCGGGAGAGCCGGGGAGCTGTTTTTT. Protein: CASSLSGRAGELFF.

The chain links TRBV30 to TRBJ1-4; 7 bases are a match to TRBD1. The ends lost 8 bases at V and 3 bases at J; junction bases unmatched: 6. Per the germline V gene, CDR1 is GTSNPN and CDR2 is SVGIG (reference sequence). This CDR3 comprises 13 residues. CDR3 nucleotides: TGTGCCACCCGACAGGGCGCTAATGAAAAACTGTTTTTT. Translation: CATRQGANEKLFF.

The CDR3 nucleotides read TGTGCCAGCAGTTACTCGGGGAGCTATGGCTACACCTTC. Protein: CASSYSGSYGYTF. The genes are TRBV6-2 or TRBV6-3 and TRBJ1-2, with D uncertain. Per germline, CDR1 MNHEY and CDR2 SVGEGT. V was clipped by 0 bases and J by 4 bases, with 6 bases between them. The CDR3 runs 13 residues.

The chain uses TRBV30 and TRBJ2-1; D is undetermined. CDR3 size: 11 residues. Germline V gene sequence: CDR1 GTSNPN, CDR2 SVGIG (reference sequence). V dropped 0 bases and J dropped 10 bases, with 7 bases sitting between them. This chain's CDR3 is CAWSVQMEQFF. For the CDR3, the DNA is TGTGCCTGGAGTGTACAAATGGAGCAGTTCTTC.

The genes are TRBV6-4 and TRBJ1-6; 9 bases are shared with TRBD1. The CDR3 is 14 residues long. The junction had 3 bases not matched to a gene; V was cut back by 5 bases and J by 7 bases. Germline loops: CDR1 MRHNA, CDR2 SNTAGT. CDR3 amino acids: CASSMTGGNSPLHF. The CDR3 DNA reads TGTGCCAGCAGTATGACAGGGGGGAATTCACCCCTCCACTTT.

This sequence joins TRBV5-1 and TRBJ2-6, with D tentatively TRBD2 (5 bases). Germline V gives CDR1 SGHRS, CDR2 YFSETQ. Trimming removed 3 bases at V and 1 base at J, with 17 bases between. This CDR3 is built from 18 residues. CDR3 amino acids: CASSSRAIGGSGANVLTF. For the CDR3, the DNA is TGCGCCAGCAGCTCGCGGGCCATCGGTGGTTCTGGGGCCAACGTCCTGACTTTC.

The rearrangement links TRBV6-5 to TRBJ2-7, with D maybe TRBD1 (6 bases). Germline V lookup: CDR1 MNHEY, CDR2 SVGAGI. V lost 8 bases and J lost 5, with 19 bases in between. The CDR3 sequence is 14 residues long. The CDR3 sequence is CASGEPRGLHEQYF. CDR3 nucleotides: TGTGCCAGCGGGGAGCCCAGGGGCCTCCACGAGCAGTACTTC.

The CDR3 loop reads CASSQVRSNSPLHF. The CDR3 DNA sequence: TGCGCCAGCAGCCAAGTCAGGTCTAATTCACCCCTCCACTTT. The gene calls are TRBV4-3 and TRBJ1-6; no clear D gene. The V and J ends lost 1 base and 6 bases respectively, with 7 bases between them. The CDR3 sequence is 14 residues long. CDR1 and CDR2 from the germline V gene are LGHNA and YSLEER.